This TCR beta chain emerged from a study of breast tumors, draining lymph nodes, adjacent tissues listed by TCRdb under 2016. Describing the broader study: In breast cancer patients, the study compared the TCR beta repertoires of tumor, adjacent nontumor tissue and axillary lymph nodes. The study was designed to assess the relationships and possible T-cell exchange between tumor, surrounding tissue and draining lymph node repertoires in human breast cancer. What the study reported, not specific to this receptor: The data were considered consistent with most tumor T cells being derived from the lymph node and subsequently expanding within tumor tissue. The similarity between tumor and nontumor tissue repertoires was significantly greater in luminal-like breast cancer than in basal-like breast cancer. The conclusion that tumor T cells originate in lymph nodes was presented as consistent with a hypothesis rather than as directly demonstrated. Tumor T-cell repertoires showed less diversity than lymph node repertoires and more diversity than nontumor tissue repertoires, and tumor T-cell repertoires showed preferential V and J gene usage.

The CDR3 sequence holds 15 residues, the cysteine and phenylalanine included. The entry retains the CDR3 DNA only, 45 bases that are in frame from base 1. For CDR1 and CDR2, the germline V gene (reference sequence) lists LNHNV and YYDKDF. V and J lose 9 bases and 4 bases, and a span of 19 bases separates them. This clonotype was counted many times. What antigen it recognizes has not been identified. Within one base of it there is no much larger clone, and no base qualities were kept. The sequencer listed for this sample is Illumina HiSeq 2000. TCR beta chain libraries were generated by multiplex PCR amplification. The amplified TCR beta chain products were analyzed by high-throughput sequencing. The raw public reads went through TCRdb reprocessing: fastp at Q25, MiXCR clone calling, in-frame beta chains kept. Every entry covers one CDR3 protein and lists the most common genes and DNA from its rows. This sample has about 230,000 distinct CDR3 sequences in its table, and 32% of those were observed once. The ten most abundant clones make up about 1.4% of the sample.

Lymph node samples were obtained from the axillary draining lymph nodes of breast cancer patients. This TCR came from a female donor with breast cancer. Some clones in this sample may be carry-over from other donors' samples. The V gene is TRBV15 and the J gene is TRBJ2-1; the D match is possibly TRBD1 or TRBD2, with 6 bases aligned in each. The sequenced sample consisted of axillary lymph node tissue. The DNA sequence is TGTGCCACTGGACGGGTCGGGGGCCCTTACAATGAGCAGTTCTTC. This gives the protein CATGRVGGPYNEQFF.